This TCR beta chain was captured in a study of OX40 agonist ivuxolimab in advanced cancers. The CDR3 totals 15 residues. Trimming removed 0 bases from V and 2 bases from J; junction bases left unmatched: 4. Germline V gene lookup returns CDR1 SGHRS and CDR2 YFSETQ. Data came from immunoSEQ multiplex PCR; TCRdb stores just in-frame clones and leaves some out. The data hold some 98,000 clones, with 85% to 95% observed a single time. The receptor was derived from an adult with an advanced solid tumor such as melanoma, head and neck, liver or kidney cancer. The rearrangement uses TRBV5-1 and TRBJ2-7, with 8 bases aligning to TRBD2. The sample in question was CD4+ or CD8+ T cells sorted from blood, obtained in a trial of the OX40 agonist ivuxolimab. The DNA of the CDR3 is TGCGCCAGCAGCTTGGGTACTAGCGGAACCTACGAGCAGTACGTC. Protein sequence: CASSLGTSGTYEQYV.